What follows describes a single T cell receptor (beta chain). V lost 0 bases and J lost 6, with 9 bases in between. CDR3 length: 13 amino acids. Germline CDR1 is GTSNPN and CDR2 is SVGIG (reference sequence). Repertoires were generated with immunoSEQ multiplex PCR, while TCRdb's copy carries only in-frame clones and drops some. The sample has 340,000 or so clones, around four fifths seen once. The sample originates from a study of blood T cell repertoires in COVID-19. The receptor was isolated from a man aged 30 to 45 with active or convalescent COVID-19. The V and J genes are TRBV30 and TRBJ1-5; D remains unclear. Sequences were obtained from peripheral blood. For the CDR3, the DNA is TGTGCCTGGAGTGTTGGTTTGAGTCAGCCCCAGCATTTT. This encodes CAWSVGLSQPQHF.